The sequence of this T cell receptor (beta chain) was determined in a study of cytomegalovirus exposure and HLA in healthy donors. Points from the study as a whole: Reportedly, a later analysis found an Asian-associated ancestry cluster had fewer N-insertions than the roughly 670-donor mean.

V was shortened by 5 bases and J by 4 bases, with 17 bases between the two germline ends. CDR3 length equals 15 residues. From germline, CDR1 is LNHDA and CDR2 SQIVND (reference sequence). For this clone: Its specificity is unknown.

In the PCR, 60 Vbeta and 13 Jbeta primers were used. Only in-frame clones appear in the TCRdb table, and some are missing; sequencing was by immunoSEQ multiplex PCR. The profile shows 130,000 to 150,000 clones, roughly 9.4% of them singletons. J is TRBJ1-1 and V is TRBV19, with D possibly being TRBD1 (5 bases). The sample comprised PBMCs. The sequence was obtained from a male donor in good health and CMV-seronegative. CDR3 protein: CASSPLAGRATEAFF. The CDR3 DNA follows: TGTGCCAGTAGTCCTCTCGCAGGGAGGGCCACTGAAGCTTTCTTT. Drawing the rest from reference TRBV19 and TRBJ1-1, the complete variable domain is DGGITQSPKYLFRKEGQNVTLSCEQNLNHDAMYWYRQDPGQGLRLIYYSQIVNDFQKGDIAEGYSVSREKKESFPLTVTSAQKNPTAFYLCASSPLAGRATEAFFGQGTRLTVV.